The T cell receptor beta chain described here comes from a study of CD8 T cells in ankylosing spondylitis. The study, taken as a whole, reports: In synovial fluid and blood from reactive arthritis, some motif variants were previously reported. Disease-linked clones were found to be CD8+ and relatively rare in peripheral blood. Characteristic, it appeared, of ankylosing spondylitis blood was a TCR beta motif of 7 or 8 highly homologous variants.

Construction of TCR beta libraries was performed using quantitative 5'-RACE with molecular barcodes. TCRdb re-analysed the 5' RACE reads in MiXCR, keeping a single row per CDR3 protein. This sample carries under 550,000 distinct CDR3 sequences, roughly a quarter of them seen once, and the ten largest clones take roughly 0.8%. This clonotype appeared a few times. Its antigen is not identified. CDR1 and CDR2 (germline): SGHRS, YFSETQ. The germline V and J ends were trimmed by 0 bases and 0 bases, with 10 bases remaining between them. This CDR3 has 16 residues. Material for sequencing was blood, either unsorted or a sorted T cell fraction (not recorded which). The genes are TRBV5-1 and TRBJ1-3; TRBD1 is a possible D gene (5 bases). The source is a male donor with ankylosing spondylitis. Here the CDR3 DNA reads TGCGCCAGCAGCTTGGCTGGGGCGAGCTCTGGAAACACCATATATTTT. Translated: CASSLAGASSGNTIYF.